This T cell receptor beta chain was profiled in a study of blood T cell repertoires in COVID-19. Looking at the study overall: Samples of COVID-19 (acute and convalescent) were obtained from the United States, Italy and Spain.

Original processing notes: Amplification with reference gene primers provided the estimates of nucleated cell counts. Here immunoSEQ multiplex PCR was the method, and the copy in TCRdb shows in-frame clones only, minus some. The DNA was the basis for D and trimming; V, J and clone size are from that table. This table holds 300,000 or so clones, around 81% found once. Deletions cut 4 bases from V and 6 bases from J, with 19 bases between. This CDR3 is built from 17 residues. Germline CDR1 SGHTA, CDR2 FQGNSA. The source of this sequence is a woman between 45 and 60 years old with active or convalescent COVID-19. The sequenced material came from peripheral blood. The chain employs TRBV7-2 and TRBJ1-6; D remains unclear. CDR3 amino acids: CASSSPKGRDPNSPLHF. The CDR3 DNA is TGTGCCAGCAGCTCCCCAAAAGGCCGGGATCCTAATTCACCCCTCCACTTT.